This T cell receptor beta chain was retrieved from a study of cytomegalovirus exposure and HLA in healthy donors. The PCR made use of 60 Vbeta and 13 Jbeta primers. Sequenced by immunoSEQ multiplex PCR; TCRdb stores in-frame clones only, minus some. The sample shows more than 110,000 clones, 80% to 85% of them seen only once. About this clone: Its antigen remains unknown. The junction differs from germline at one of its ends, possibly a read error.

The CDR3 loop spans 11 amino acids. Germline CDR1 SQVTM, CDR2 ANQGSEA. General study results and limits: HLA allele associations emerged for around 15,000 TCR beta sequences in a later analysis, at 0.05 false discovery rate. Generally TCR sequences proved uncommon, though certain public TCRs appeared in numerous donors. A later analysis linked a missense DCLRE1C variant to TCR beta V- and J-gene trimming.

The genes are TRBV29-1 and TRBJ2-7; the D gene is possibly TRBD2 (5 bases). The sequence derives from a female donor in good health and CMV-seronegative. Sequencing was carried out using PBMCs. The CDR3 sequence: CSVEDDRRLLF. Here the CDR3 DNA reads TGCAGCGTTGAAGATGATAGGAGGCTCCTCTTC.